The following is a T cell receptor beta chain sequence with its context. J lost 8 bases, V lost 4 bases, and 12 bases had no gene match. The CDR3 sequence is 15 residues long. The germline CDR1 and CDR2 sequences are SNHLY and FYNNEI. This table comes from immunoSEQ multiplex PCR, and its TCRdb copy is limited to in-frame clones, with some not included. The repertoire holds some 200,000 clones, with around nine tenths as singletons. Participants were aged about 18 to 90 years, lived in around 22 US areas, and enrolled virtually. The data were obtained in a study of blood T cell repertoires in COVID-19.

The sequence derives from a woman under 30 who had recovered from COVID-19. Sequenced input: PBMCs or T cells enriched from blood (not recorded which). This chain uses TRBV2 with TRBJ1-2; 8 bases are a match to TRBD1. CDR3 region: CASSAIGQGGRGYTF. CDR3 DNA: TGTGCCAGCAGTGCCATAGGACAGGGAGGGAGGGGCTACACCTTC. Variable domain in full (rest from reference TRBV2 and TRBJ1-2): EPEVTQTPSHQVTQMGQEVILRCVPISNHLYFYWYRQILGQKVEFLVSFYNNEISEKSEIFDDQFSVERPDGSNFTLKIRSTKLEDSAMYFCASSAIGQGGRGYTFGSGTRLTVV.